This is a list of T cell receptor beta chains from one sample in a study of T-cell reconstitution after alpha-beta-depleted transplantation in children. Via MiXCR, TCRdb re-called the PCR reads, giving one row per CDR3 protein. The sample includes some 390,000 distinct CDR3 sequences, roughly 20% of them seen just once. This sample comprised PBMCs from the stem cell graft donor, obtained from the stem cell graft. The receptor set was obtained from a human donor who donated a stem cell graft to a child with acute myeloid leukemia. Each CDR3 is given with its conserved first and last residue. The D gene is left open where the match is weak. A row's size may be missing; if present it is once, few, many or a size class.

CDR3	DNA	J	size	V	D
CASSLGSSGEAFF	TGCGCCAGCAGCTTGGGTTCGAGTGGGGAAGCTTTCTTT	TRBJ1-1	NA	TRBV5-1	NA
CASSYNSPLHF	TGTGCCAGCAGCTATAATTCACCCCTCCACTTT	TRBJ1-6	few	TRBV7-2	NA
CASSKPAILAKNIQYF	TGTGCCAGCAGCAAACCGGCCATATTAGCCAAAAACATTCAGTACTTC	TRBJ2-4	few	TRBV21-1	NA
CATSSGDQETQYF	TGTGCCACCAGTTCGGGGGACCAAGAGACCCAGTACTTC	TRBJ2-5	few	TRBV15	NA
CSVGGAAGELFF	TGCAGCGTTGGGGGGGCGGCCGGGGAGCTGTTTTTT	TRBJ2-2	NA	TRBV29-1	NA
CASSPPGLTDTQYF	TGTGCCAGCTCACCACCGGGACTTACAGATACGCAGTATTTT	TRBJ2-3	many	TRBV18	NA
CASSERGTGSGSNSPLHF	TGTGCCAGCAGTGAACGTGGGACAGGTTCGGGTTCTAATTCACCCCTCCACTTT	TRBJ1-6	NA	TRBV2	TRBD1
CASSYGRNNEQFF	TGTGCCAGCAGCTATGGCCGGAACAATGAGCAGTTCTTC	TRBJ2-1	few	TRBV7-3	NA
CSAQGLAGGPGYNEQFF	TGCAGTGCCCAGGGACTAGCGGGAGGGCCAGGGTACAATGAGCAGTTCTTC	TRBJ2-1	NA	TRBV20-1	TRBD2
CATSDFRKATGLSTDTQYF	TGTGCCACCAGTGATTTCAGGAAGGCGACAGGGCTAAGCACAGATACGCAGTATTTT	TRBJ2-3	NA	TRBV24-1	TRBD1
CASSYLGLAGDWTGELFF	TGTGCCAGCAGTTACCTCGGGCTAGCGGGAGACTGGACCGGGGAGCTGTTTTTT	TRBJ2-2	few	TRBV6-5	TRBD2
CNRGLAGSEQYF	TGCAACCGAGGACTAGCGGGATCCGAGCAGTACTTC	TRBJ2-7	NA	TRBV29-1	TRBD2
CSATGTSAYEQYF	TGCAGTGCTACCGGGACTAGCGCGTACGAGCAGTACTTC	TRBJ2-7	few	TRBV20-1	TRBD2
CASSPEGTGGLEQFF	TGTGCCAGCTCACCAGAAGGGACAGGGGGTCTTGAGCAGTTCTTC	TRBJ2-1	NA	TRBV18	TRBD1
CASSQEYQGETQYF	TGTGCCAGCAGCCAAGAATATCAGGGAGAGACCCAGTACTTC	TRBJ2-5	many	TRBV3-1	NA
CASSLSDRADEQFF	TGTGCCAGCAGCTTAAGTGACAGGGCCGATGAGCAGTTCTTC	TRBJ2-1	few	TRBV7-3	TRBD1
CASTSGTGDDDGEQFF	TGTGCCAGCACCTCCGGGACAGGGGATGATGACGGTGAGCAGTTCTTC	TRBJ2-1	NA	TRBV28	TRBD1
CASSPDRARTSGVRYF	TGCGCCAGCAGCCCTGACAGGGCCAGGACTAGCGGGGTCCGGTATTTT	TRBJ2-3	NA	TRBV5-1	TRBD2
CASSRGPGLSYEQYF	TGTGCCAGCAGCCGGGGACCGGGACTTTCCTACGAGCAGTACTTC	TRBJ2-7	once	TRBV27	NA
CATSSGRAVTDTQYF	TGTGCTACATCTAGCGGGAGGGCCGTAACAGATACGCAGTATTTT	TRBJ2-3	few	TRBV7-2	TRBD2
CSASAGQGAIYEQYF	TGCAGTGCTAGTGCTGGACAGGGGGCCATCTACGAGCAGTACTTC	TRBJ2-7	NA	TRBV20-1	TRBD1
CASSFSRDPQETQYF	TGTGCTAGCAGCTTTTCCCGGGACCCTCAGGAGACCCAGTACTTC	TRBJ2-5	many	TRBV7-7	NA
CASSSVDRGYNEQFF	TGTGCCAGCAGCTCTGTCGACAGGGGTTACAATGAGCAGTTCTTC	TRBJ2-1	many	TRBV7-9	TRBD1
CASSYGGEWSTDTQYF	TGTGCCAGCAGTTATGGGGGGGAATGGTCCACAGATACGCAGTATTTT	TRBJ2-3	few	TRBV6-5	TRBD2
CSAWTDYTEAFF	TGCAGCGCCTGGACAGACTACACTGAAGCTTTCTTT	TRBJ1-1	NA	TRBV29-1	NA
CASSTGTGGTLGAFF	TGCGCCAGCAGCACCGGGACAGGGGGTACGTTGGGGGCTTTCTTT	TRBJ1-1	NA	TRBV5-1	TRBD1
CSVIAGRGNEQFF	TGCAGCGTTATCGCGGGAAGGGGCAATGAGCAGTTCTTC	TRBJ2-1	many	TRBV29-1	NA
CASGTYEQYF	TGTGCCAGCGGTACCTACGAGCAGTACTTC	TRBJ2-7	NA	TRBV7-9	NA
CASGRDRVSYEQYF	TGTGCCAGCGGACGGGACAGGGTAAGCTACGAGCAGTACTTC	TRBJ2-7	NA	TRBV2	TRBD1
CASSQTRRDNEQFF	TGCGCCAGCAGCCAGACTAGGCGGGACAATGAGCAGTTCTTC	TRBJ2-1	few	TRBV5-1	NA
CASSQAPGANVLTF	TGCGCCAGCAGCCAGGCCCCTGGGGCCAACGTCCTGACTTTC	TRBJ2-6	NA	TRBV5-1	NA
CASSFPGPLGYTF	TGTGCCAGCAGTTTTCCGGGCCCGTTGGGCTACACCTTC	TRBJ1-2	few	TRBV12-3/TRBV12-4	NA
CAISDPSGGTDTQYF	TGTGCCATCAGTGACCCATCAGGAGGCACAGATACGCAGTATTTT	TRBJ2-3	few	TRBV10-3	NA
CASSLAPSNEQFF	TGTGCCAGCAGTTTAGCGCCCAGCAATGAGCAGTTCTTC	TRBJ2-1	few	TRBV12-3/TRBV12-4	NA
CASSGRNEQFF	TGTGCCAGCAGTGGACGGAATGAGCAGTTCTTC	TRBJ2-1	few	TRBV2	NA
CASTGFSNEKLFF	TGTGCCAGCACGGGATTCTCTAATGAAAAACTGTTTTTT	TRBJ1-4	few	TRBV12-3/TRBV12-4	NA
CASSPQTNTGELFF	TGCGCCAGCAGTCCACAAACGAACACCGGGGAGCTGTTTTTT	TRBJ2-2	few	TRBV10-1	NA
CAIRTAGGSSVF	TGTGCCATCAGGACAGCGGGAGGGAGTTCGGTCTTC	TRBJ2-1	few	TRBV10-3	TRBD2
CASSLARFNEKLFF	TGTGCCAGCAGCTTAGCTAGGTTTAATGAAAAACTGTTTTTT	TRBJ1-4	NA	TRBV7-2	NA
CASTLLASGSSNNEQFF	TGCGCCAGCACCCTGTTGGCTAGCGGGAGTAGCAACAATGAGCAGTTCTTC	TRBJ2-1	NA	TRBV5-1	TRBD2
CASSSLAGMYEQYF	TGTGCCAGCAGTTCCCTAGCGGGAATGTACGAGCAGTACTTC	TRBJ2-7	NA	TRBV28	TRBD2
CASSQAGTGYPNEQFF	TGTGCCAGCAGCCAAGCCGGGACAGGGTATCCGAATGAGCAGTTCTTC	TRBJ2-1	many	TRBV4-2	TRBD1
CASSSDRVDNYEQYF	TGTGCCAGCAGCTCCGACAGGGTAGACAACTACGAGCAGTACTTC	TRBJ2-7	many	TRBV6-2/TRBV6-3	TRBD1
CASKTGGPSTDTQYF	TGCGCCAGCAAAACGGGAGGGCCTAGCACAGATACGCAGTATTTT	TRBJ2-3	NA	TRBV5-1	TRBD2
CASSELVSESSYNEQFF	TGTGCCAGCAGTGAATTGGTGTCGGAAAGCTCCTACAATGAGCAGTTCTTC	TRBJ2-1	NA	TRBV25-1	NA
CSASPTTSVGTQYF	TGCAGTGCTAGCCCTACGACTAGCGTCGGGACCCAGTACTTC	TRBJ2-5	NA	TRBV20-1	TRBD2
CATSLRGTSGRNEQFF	TGTGCCACCAGTCTTCGCGGGACTAGCGGGAGAAATGAGCAGTTCTTC	TRBJ2-1	NA	TRBV24-1	TRBD2
CATSDLQQGAQETEYF	TGTGCCACCAGTGATTTACAACAGGGAGCTCAAGAGACCGAGTACTTC	TRBJ2-5	NA	TRBV24-1	NA
CASRNRGLIGYEQYF	TGTGCCAGCAGGAACAGGGGGCTGATTGGGTACGAGCAGTACTTC	TRBJ2-7	NA	TRBV21-1	NA
CASSRGTGDGNTIYF	TGTGCCAGCAGCCGCGGGACAGGGGATGGAAACACCATATATTTT	TRBJ1-3	NA	TRBV4-2	TRBD1
CASSHQTGELFF	TGTGCCAGCAGCCATCAGACCGGGGAGCTGTTTTTT	TRBJ2-2	NA	TRBV7-9	NA
CSVGEGVRYEQYF	TGCAGCGTTGGGGAGGGGGTTCGATACGAGCAGTACTTC	TRBJ2-7	many	TRBV29-1	NA
CASSQGIQGPNEQYF	TGTGCCAGCAGCCAAGGGATACAGGGCCCCAACGAGCAGTACTTC	TRBJ2-7	NA	TRBV3-1	NA
CASSQDLPSGAYNEQFF	TGCGCCAGCAGCCAAGATCTTCCTAGCGGAGCCTACAATGAGCAGTTCTTC	TRBJ2-1	NA	TRBV4-3	TRBD2
CASSYRVSYEQYF	TGTGCCAGCAGTTACAGGGTCTCCTACGAGCAGTACTTC	TRBJ2-7	few	TRBV12-3/TRBV12-4	NA
CSARAAGQSAFYGYTF	TGCAGTGCTAGGGCCGCGGGACAGTCCGCCTTCTATGGCTACACCTTC	TRBJ1-2	many	TRBV20-1	TRBD1